The 14 T cell receptor beta chains presented below share a single source sample, sequenced in a study of blood T cell repertoires in COVID-19. Profiling relied on immunoSEQ multiplex PCR, and the TCRdb table lists in-frame clones only, not all of them. This sample has over 75,000 clones, with nearly 90% found just once. Sequencing input: peripheral blood. The receptors come from a woman of 80 years or more with acute or convalescent COVID-19.

CDR3 sequence: CASSRQGGNTIYF. The CDR3 bases are TGTGCCAGCAGTCGACAGGGGGGAAACACCATATATTTT. The rearrangement joins TRBV6-5 to TRBJ1-3; TRBD1 agrees at 8 bases. This CDR3 has 13 residues. V was pared by 5 bases and J by 4 bases, with 1 base of the junction left unmatched. CDR1 is MNHEY and CDR2 is SVGAGI in the germline V gene.

The V gene is TRBV18, the J gene TRBJ1-1; D gene unclear. V was pared by 3 bases and J by 3 bases, with 14 bases between. The CDR3 is 15 amino acids. Germline V gene lookup returns CDR1 KGHSH and CDR2 LQKENI. The CDR3 sequence is CASSPRHLMDTEAFF. The CDR3 coding sequence is TGTGCCAGCTCACCGCGACACCTCATGGACACTGAAGCTTTCTTT.

This clone has just one count. This chain links TRBV30 with TRBJ1-2; tentative D call: TRBD1 (6 bases). CDR3 length equals 13 residues. Germline V gene sequence: CDR1 GTSNPN, CDR2 SVGIG (reference sequence). V was shortened by 3 bases and J by 6 bases, with 14 bases between the two germline ends. The CDR3 region has the DNA TGTGCCTGGAGCCCCGACAGGAGGAATGGCTACACCTTC. As protein: CAWSPDRRNGYTF.

This chain connects TRBV25-1 to TRBJ2-1; D possibly corresponds to TRBD1 (6 bases). Looked up from germline, CDR1 is MGHDK and CDR2 is SYGVNS. The CDR3 consists of 17 residues. Trimming removed 3 bases from V and 0 bases from J, with 15 bases in between. The CDR3 is CASSDIGTLSSYNEQFF. The CDR3 bases are TGTGCCAGCAGTGATATAGGGACACTGAGCTCCTACAATGAGCAGTTCTTC. The variable domain in full, with the rest retrieved from reference TRBV25-1 and TRBJ2-1, is EADIYQTPRYLVIGTGKKITLECSQTMGHDKMYWYQQDPGMELHLIHYSYGVNSTEKGDLSSESTVSRIRTEHFPLTLESARPSHTSQYLCASSDIGTLSSYNEQFFGPGTRLTVL.

The chain links TRBV7-8 to TRBJ1-4; TRBD1 matches at 7 bases. V lost 5 bases to trimming and J lost 13 bases; unmatched junction nucleotides: 7. Germline V CDR1 and CDR2: SGHVS, FQNEAQ. The CDR3 runs to 12 residues. In DNA, the CDR3 is TGTGCCAGCAGCCGGGGACGGACAGGACTGTTTTTT. The encoded protein is CASSRGRTGLFF.

The genes are TRBV5-4 and TRBJ2-7; TRBD2 matches 7 bases. V was clipped by 0 bases and J by 0 bases; unmatched bases: 3. The CDR3 has 15 residues. Germline-derived CDR1 and CDR2 are SGHNT and YYREEE (reference sequence). This CDR3 reads CASSLAGGSSYEQYF. The CDR3 nucleotides are TGTGCCAGCAGCTTGGCGGGGGGAAGCTCCTACGAGCAGTACTTC.

V usage is TRBV2 and J usage is TRBJ1-5; 9 bases agree with TRBD1. This CDR3 is built from 15 residues. The junction had 3 bases not matched to a gene; V was cut back by 6 bases and J by 0 bases. Germline assignment: CDR1 SNHLY and CDR2 FYNNEI. The CDR3 coding sequence is TGTGCCAGCAGAAGGACAGGGGATAGCAATCAGCCCCAGCATTTT. Translated: CASRRTGDSNQPQHF.

This clone was counted a single time. The CDR3 sequence is CASSFDLGNSPLHF. The CDR3 coding sequence is TGTGCCAGCAGTTTTGACTTAGGAAATTCACCCCTCCACTTT. The chain has TRBV27 and TRBJ1-6; no clear D gene. Trimming took off 3 bases at V and 7 bases at J, with 10 bases between the two ends. The CDR3 sequence is 14 residues long. Germline CDR1 reads MNHEY; CDR2 reads SMNVEV (reference sequence).

This clone was observed a handful of times. The gene calls are TRBV28 and TRBJ1-2, with 7 bases aligning to TRBD1. Trimming took 5 bases from V and 4 from J; bases not matched to a gene: 4. CDR1 and CDR2 (germline): MDHEN, SYDVKM. CDR3 length: 13 amino acids. The DNA for the CDR3 is TGTGCCAGCAGTCAGACAGGGTTCTATGGCTACACCTTC. Its protein is CASSQTGFYGYTF.

This chain joins TRBV11-3 and TRBJ2-1; 7 bases align to TRBD1. CDR1 and CDR2 from the germline V gene are SGHNT and YENEEA. V dropped 5 bases and J dropped 3; count of bases not matched to a gene: 4. The CDR3 is made up of 14 amino acids. The CDR3 loop reads CASSLRDSYNEQFF. The CDR3 nucleotides are TGTGCCAGCAGCCTCCGGGACAGCTACAATGAGCAGTTCTTC.

The rearrangement joins TRBV20-1 to TRBJ2-1; D might be TRBD1 (6 bases). Germline CDR1 and CDR2: DFQATT and SNEGSKA (reference sequence). This CDR3 comprises 15 residues. The germline V and J ends were trimmed by 3 bases and 10 bases, with 22 bases remaining between them. The CDR3 sequence is CSASRVNRDVGEQFF. The CDR3 bases are TGCAGTGCTAGTCGGGTTAACAGGGACGTTGGCGAGCAGTTCTTC.

This chain's CDR3 is CASTRIQGSRNTEAFF. CDR3 bases: TGTGCCAGCACCCGGATACAGGGGTCGAGAAATACTGAAGCTTTCTTT. The rearrangement joins TRBV7-9 to TRBJ1-1, with 7 bases lining up with TRBD1. V trimming: 7 bases; J trimming: 5 bases; junction bases outside the gene matches: 16. There are 16 residues in the CDR3. Germline CDR1 SEHNR, CDR2 FQNEAQ (reference sequence).

The rearrangement links TRBV7-2 to TRBJ2-3; 9 positions agree with TRBD1. V was pared by 3 bases and J by 7 bases, with 2 bases of the junction left unmatched. The CDR3 contains 13 residues. Germline lookup yields CDR1 SGHTA and CDR2 FQGNSA. The CDR3 coding sequence is TGTGCCAGCAGCTTGACAGGGGGGTATACGCAGTATTTT. This codes for CASSLTGGYTQYF.

The CDR3 region is CASSPPEGRVNEQFF. CDR3 nucleotides: TGTGCCAGCTCACCCCCGGAGGGCCGGGTCAATGAGCAGTTCTTC. This chain links TRBV18 with TRBJ2-1, with D maybe TRBD2 (6 bases). Trimming shortened V by 3 bases and J by 6 bases, and 15 bases separated the two germline ends. The CDR3 has 15 residues. In germline, CDR1 is KGHSH, CDR2 LQKENI.